This T cell receptor beta chain originates from a study of blood T cells in healthy people across ages. Trimming stripped 8 bases from V and 4 bases from J, with 14 bases between. Germline V gene data show CDR1 as LNHDA and CDR2 as SQIVND (reference sequence). The CDR3 consists of 13 residues. The authors ran a second PCR of 7 to 11 cycles using a sample-barcoded 5' primer and a J-beta primer mix. Every cDNA was tagged by a template-switch adaptor with 12 random nucleotides. Each CDR3 protein is one row after TCRdb ran MiXCR on the 5' RACE reads. The sample contains about 570,000 distinct CDR3 sequences, approximately 30% of which appear only once. Peripheral blood samples of 9.5 to 10 milliliters were drawn from each donor.

The TCR comes from a woman in her seventies in good health. This chain links TRBV19 with TRBJ1-1; D is ambiguous. Material: blood. In DNA, the CDR3 is TGTGCCAGTTCTGCAGCTCGGGGCACTGAAGCTTTCTTT. Protein product: CASSAARGTEAFF.